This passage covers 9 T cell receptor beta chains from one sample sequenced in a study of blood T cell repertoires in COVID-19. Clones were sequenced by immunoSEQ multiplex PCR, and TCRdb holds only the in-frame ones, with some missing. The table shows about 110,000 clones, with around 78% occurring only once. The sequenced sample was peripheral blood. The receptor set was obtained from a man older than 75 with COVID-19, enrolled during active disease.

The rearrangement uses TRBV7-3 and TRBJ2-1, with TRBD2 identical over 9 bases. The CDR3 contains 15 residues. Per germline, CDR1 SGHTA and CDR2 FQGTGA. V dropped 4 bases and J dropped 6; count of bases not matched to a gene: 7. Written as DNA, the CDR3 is TGTGCCAGCAGCTCGCCGGGACTAGCAGGCAATGAGCAGTTCTTC. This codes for CASSSPGLAGNEQFF.

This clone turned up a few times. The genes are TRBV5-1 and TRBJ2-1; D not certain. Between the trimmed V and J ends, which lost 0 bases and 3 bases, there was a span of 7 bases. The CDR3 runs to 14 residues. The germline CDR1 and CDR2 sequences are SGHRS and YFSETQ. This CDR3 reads CASSLELVYNEQFF. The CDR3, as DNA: TGCGCCAGCAGCTTGGAGCTTGTCTACAATGAGCAGTTCTTC.

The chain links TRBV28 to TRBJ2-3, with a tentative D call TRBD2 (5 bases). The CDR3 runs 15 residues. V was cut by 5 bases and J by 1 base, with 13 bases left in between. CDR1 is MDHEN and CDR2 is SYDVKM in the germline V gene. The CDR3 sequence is CASSPKGAGTDTQYF. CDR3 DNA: TGTGCCAGCAGTCCGAAGGGAGCCGGCACAGATACGCAGTATTTT.

This CDR3 reads CASSKTQGQGARGYTF. The CDR3 DNA reads as TGTGCCAGCAGCAAAACCCAGGGGCAGGGGGCGCGAGGCTACACCTTC. The V and J genes are TRBV21-1 and TRBJ1-2; the table gives TRBD1 as D, unverified against the DNA. TRBV21-1 is termed a pseudogene. CDR3 length: 16 amino acids.

The CDR3 loop reads CASSSGLAETQYF. DNA for the CDR3: TGTGCCAGCAGCTCGGGACTAGCCGAGACCCAGTACTTC. The rearrangement joins TRBV7-8 to TRBJ2-5; 9 nucleotides align to TRBD2. The CDR3 has 13 residues. J lost 5 bases, V lost 4 bases, and 2 bases had no gene match. CDR1 is SGHVS, CDR2 FQNEAQ, per germline.

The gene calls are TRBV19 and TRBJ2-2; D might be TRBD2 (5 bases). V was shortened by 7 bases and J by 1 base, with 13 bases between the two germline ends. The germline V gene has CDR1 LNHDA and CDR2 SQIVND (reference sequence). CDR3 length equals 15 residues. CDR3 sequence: CASKVLAGNTGELFF. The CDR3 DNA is TGTGCCAGTAAGGTCCTAGCAGGGAACACCGGGGAGCTGTTTTTT.

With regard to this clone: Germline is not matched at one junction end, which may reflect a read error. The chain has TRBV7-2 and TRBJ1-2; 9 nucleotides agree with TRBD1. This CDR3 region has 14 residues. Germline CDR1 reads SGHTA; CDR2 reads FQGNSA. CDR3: CASSADRGDLLRLF. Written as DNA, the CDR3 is TGTGCCAGCAGCGCCGACAGGGGGGACCTCCTGAGACTCTTC.

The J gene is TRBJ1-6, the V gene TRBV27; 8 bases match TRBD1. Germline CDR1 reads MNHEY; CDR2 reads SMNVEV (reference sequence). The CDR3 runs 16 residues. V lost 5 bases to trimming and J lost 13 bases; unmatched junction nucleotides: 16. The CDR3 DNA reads TGTGCCAGCAGTACTCCTCGGGACAGGCTACCGAGGCCCCTCCACTTT. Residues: CASSTPRDRLPRPLHF.

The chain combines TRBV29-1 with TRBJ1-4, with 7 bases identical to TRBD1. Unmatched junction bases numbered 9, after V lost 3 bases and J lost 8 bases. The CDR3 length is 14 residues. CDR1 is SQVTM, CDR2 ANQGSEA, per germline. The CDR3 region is CSVDRGRGNEKLFF. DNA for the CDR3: TGCAGCGTTGATCGCGGCAGGGGGAACGAAAAACTGTTTTTT.